These T cell receptor beta chains were read from a single sample in a study of CD8 T cells in Susac syndrome. TCRdb reprocessed the immunoSEQ multiplex PCR reads via MiXCR and lists one record per CDR3 protein. The sample has approximately 120,000 distinct CDR3 sequences; about 95% are singletons. Input material: CD4+ T cells from PBMCs. The source of these receptors is a human donor in good health. Each CDR3 is given with its conserved first and last residue. The D gene is left open where the match is weak. Some rows mark clone size as missing; the rest say once, few, many or name a class of expanded clone.

cdr3_length,clone_size,j_call,v_call,d_call,cdr3_aa,cdr3_nt
14,once,TRBJ2-3,TRBV20-1,-,CSARVPTVADTQYF,TGCAGTGCTAGAGTACCGACCGTGGCAGATACGCAGTATTTT
12,-,TRBJ2-2,TRBV2,-,CASSGDLGELFF,TGTGCCAGCAGCGGGGACCTCGGGGAGCTGTTTTTT
13,-,TRBJ2-5,TRBV7-2,-,CASSLGSMETQYF,TGTGCCAGCAGCCTCGGGAGTATGGAGACCCAGTACTTC
16,-,TRBJ2-1,TRBV5-1,-,CASSLEGVGGYNEQFF,TGCGCCAGCAGCTTGGAAGGGGTCGGCGGTTACAATGAGCAGTTCTTC
15,-,TRBJ2-7,TRBV7-3,-,CASRDLTDPAREQYF,TGTGCCAGCAGGGACCTTACGGACCCGGCTAGAGAGCAGTACTTC
20,-,TRBJ2-6,TRBV7-3,-,CASSLNPPRQVSSGANVLTF,TGTGCCAGCAGCCTCAACCCCCCCAGGCAGGTTTCCTCTGGGGCCAACGTCCTGACTTTC
15,-,TRBJ1-5,TRBV7-9,TRBD1,CASSLDGTGNQPQHF,TGTGCCAGCAGCTTAGATGGGACAGGCAATCAGCCCCAGCATTTT
14,-,TRBJ2-4,TRBV20-1,-,CSARDFGQLNIQYF,TGCAGTGCTAGAGATTTTGGGCAGTTAAACATTCAGTACTTC
14,-,TRBJ1-2,TRBV9,-,CASSVREVNYGYTF,TGTGCCAGCAGCGTACGGGAGGTGAACTATGGCTACACCTTC
14,-,TRBJ2-1,TRBV9,-,CASTSGSSYNEQFF,TGTGCCAGCACGAGCGGAAGCTCCTACAATGAGCAGTTCTTC
16,-,TRBJ2-1,TRBV4-2,TRBD2,CASSQATSGSGNEQFF,TGTGCCAGCAGCCAAGCTACTAGCGGGAGCGGCAATGAGCAGTTCTTC
13,-,TRBJ1-1,TRBV6-1,-,CASILDRNTEAFF,TGTGCCAGCATTTTAGATCGAAACACTGAAGCTTTCTTT
11,-,TRBJ2-3,TRBV20-1,-,CSASGTDTQYF,TGCAGTGCTAGTGGCACAGATACGCAGTATTTT
15,-,TRBJ1-5,TRBV6-1,TRBD1,CASTPGGNNNQPQHF,TGTGCCAGCACCCCAGGGGGGAATAACAATCAGCCCCAGCATTTT
14,-,TRBJ2-6,TRBV19,TRBD1,CASAQGAGANVLTF,TGTGCCAGTGCACAGGGGGCTGGGGCCAACGTCCTGACTTTC
12,once,TRBJ2-7,TRBV3-1,-,CASSQERFEQYF,TGTGCCAGCAGCCAAGAAAGATTCGAACAGTACTTC
12,-,TRBJ1-2,TRBV10-3,-,CAISEGWNGYTF,TGTGCCATCAGTGAAGGATGGAATGGCTACACCTTC
14,-,TRBJ2-2,TRBV29-1,-,CSVVGVGFTGELFF,TGCAGCGTTGTAGGCGTGGGGTTCACCGGGGAGCTGTTTTTT
17,-,TRBJ2-5,TRBV3-1,TRBD1,CASSQWGQGILKETQYF,TGTGCCAGCAGCCAGTGGGGACAGGGCATTCTAAAAGAGACCCAGTACTTC
16,-,TRBJ2-1,TRBV5-8,TRBD1,CASSRNSGTDNNEQFF,TGTGCCAGCAGCCGCAACTCCGGGACAGACAACAATGAGCAGTTCTTC